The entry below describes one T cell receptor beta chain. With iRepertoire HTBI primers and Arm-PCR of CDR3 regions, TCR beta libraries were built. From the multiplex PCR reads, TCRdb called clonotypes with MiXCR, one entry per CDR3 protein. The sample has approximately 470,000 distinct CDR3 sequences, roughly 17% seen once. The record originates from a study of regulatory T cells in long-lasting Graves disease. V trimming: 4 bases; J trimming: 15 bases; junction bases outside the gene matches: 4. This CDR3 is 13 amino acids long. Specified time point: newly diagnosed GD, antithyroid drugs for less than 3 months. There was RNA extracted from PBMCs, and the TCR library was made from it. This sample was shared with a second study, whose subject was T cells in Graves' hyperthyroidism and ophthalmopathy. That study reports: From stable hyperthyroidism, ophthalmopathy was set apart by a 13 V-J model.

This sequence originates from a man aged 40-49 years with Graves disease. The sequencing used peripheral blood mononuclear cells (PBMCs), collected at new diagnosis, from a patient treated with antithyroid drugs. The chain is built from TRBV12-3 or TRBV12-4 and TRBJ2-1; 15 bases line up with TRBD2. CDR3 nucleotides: TGTGCCAGCAGTTCCGGGACTAGCGGGAGGCGGTTCTTC. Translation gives CASSSGTSGRRFF.